The 2 T cell receptor beta chains presented below share a single source sample, sequenced in a study of blood T cell repertoires in COVID-19. Clones were read by immunoSEQ multiplex PCR, and TCRdb kept only the in-frame ones, dropping some. This table holds under 300,000 clones, about 86% found once. Sequencing was carried out using PBMCs or T cells enriched from blood (not recorded which). Every receptor here comes from a woman in her thirties or forties with acute COVID-19.

This clone was recorded once. This sequence joins TRBV19 and TRBJ2-1; TRBD2 matches 11 bases. Germline V gene sequence: CDR1 LNHDA, CDR2 SQIVND (reference sequence). J lost 1 base, V lost 2 bases, and 1 base had no gene match. The CDR3 has 16 residues. The CDR3 is CASSISSGRSYNEQFF. The DNA for the CDR3 is TGTGCCAGTAGTATATCTAGCGGGAGGTCCTACAATGAGCAGTTCTTC.

The chain recombines TRBV9 with TRBJ1-1; possible D gene TRBD1, 5 bases. The CDR3 has 14 amino acids. Trimming took off 0 bases at V and 11 bases at J, with 17 bases between the two ends. In germline, CDR1 is SGDLS, CDR2 YYNGEE. The CDR3: CASSVDGRAGIAFF. CDR3 nucleotides: TGTGCCAGCAGCGTAGACGGCAGGGCAGGGATCGCTTTCTTT.